The source of this T cell receptor (beta chain) is a study of T cell responses to AZD1222 COVID-19 vaccine. Germline lookup yields CDR1 MDHEN and CDR2 SYDVKM. This CDR3 is built from 12 residues. Using immunoSEQ multiplex PCR, the repertoire was profiled, and TCRdb retains in-frame clones only, with some absent. The repertoire holds about 130,000 clones, 88% seen once, with about 19% in the top ten. Points on this clone: Its antigen remains unidentified. Compared with germline, one end of the junction differs, possibly owing to a read error.

Findings and limits, study-wide: Nearly half of spike-specific TCRs reportedly target variant regions that are unmutated in the B.1.351 and B.1.1.7 variants. Of the AZD1222 recipients, only 5 to 7 were seropositive at baseline. Increased Spike-specific TCR breadth and depth were observed after two AZD1222 doses.

V and J are TRBV28 and TRBJ2-1, with TRBD2 identical over 11 bases. This material consisted of peripheral blood, taken on day 0 of MenACWY control vaccination. This TCR derives from an adult in good health. The CDR3 is CASSPDRLAGIF. The CDR3 DNA reads TGTGCCAGCAGTCCCGACCGACTAGCGGGGATCTTC.